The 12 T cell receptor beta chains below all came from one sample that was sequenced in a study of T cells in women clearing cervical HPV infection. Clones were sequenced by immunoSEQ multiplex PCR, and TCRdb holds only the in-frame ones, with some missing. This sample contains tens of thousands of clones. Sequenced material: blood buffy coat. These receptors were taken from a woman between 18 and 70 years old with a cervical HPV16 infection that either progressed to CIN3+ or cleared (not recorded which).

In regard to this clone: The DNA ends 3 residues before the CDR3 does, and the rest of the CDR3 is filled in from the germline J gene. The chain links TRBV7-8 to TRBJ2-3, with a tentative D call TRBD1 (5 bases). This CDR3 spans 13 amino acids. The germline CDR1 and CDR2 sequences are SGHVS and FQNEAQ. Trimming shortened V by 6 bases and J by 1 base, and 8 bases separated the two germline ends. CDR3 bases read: TGTGCCAGCAGATTGGGGCGCACAGATACG. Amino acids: CASRLGRTDT. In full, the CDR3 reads CASRLGRTDTQYF.

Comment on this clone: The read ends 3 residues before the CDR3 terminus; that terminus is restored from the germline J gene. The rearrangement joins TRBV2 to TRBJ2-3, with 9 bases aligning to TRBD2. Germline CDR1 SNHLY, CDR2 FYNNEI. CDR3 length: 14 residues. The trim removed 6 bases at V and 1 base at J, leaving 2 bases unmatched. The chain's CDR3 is CASRLAGRTDTQYF. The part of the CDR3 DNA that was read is TGTGCCAGCAGACTAGCGGGTCGCACAGATACG.

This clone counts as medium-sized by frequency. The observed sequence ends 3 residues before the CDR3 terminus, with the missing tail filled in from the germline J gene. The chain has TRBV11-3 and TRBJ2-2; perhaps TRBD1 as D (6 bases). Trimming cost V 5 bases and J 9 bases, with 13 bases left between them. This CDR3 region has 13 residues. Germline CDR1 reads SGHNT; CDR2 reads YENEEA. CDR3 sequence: CASSQGFGRELFF. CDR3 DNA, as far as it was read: TGTGCCAGCAGCCAGGGGTTCGGCCGGGAG.

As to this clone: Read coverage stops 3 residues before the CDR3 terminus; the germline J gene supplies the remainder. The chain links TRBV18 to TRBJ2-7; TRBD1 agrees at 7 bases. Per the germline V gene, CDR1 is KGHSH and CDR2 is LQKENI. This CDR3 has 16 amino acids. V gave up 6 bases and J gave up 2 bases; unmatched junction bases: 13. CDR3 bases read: TGTGCCAGCTCTCTGGGTGCCGGGACAGTTACCTACGAG. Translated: CASSLGAGTVTYE. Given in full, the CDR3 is CASSLGAGTVTYEQYF.

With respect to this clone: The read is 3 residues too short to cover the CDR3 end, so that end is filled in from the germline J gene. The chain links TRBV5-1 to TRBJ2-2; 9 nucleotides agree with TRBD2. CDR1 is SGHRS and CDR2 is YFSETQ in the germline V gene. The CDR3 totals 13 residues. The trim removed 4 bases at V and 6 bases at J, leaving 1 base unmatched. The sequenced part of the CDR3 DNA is TGCGCCAGCAGCCCTAGCGGGGCCGGGGAG. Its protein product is CASSPSGAGE. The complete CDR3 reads CASSPSGAGELFF.

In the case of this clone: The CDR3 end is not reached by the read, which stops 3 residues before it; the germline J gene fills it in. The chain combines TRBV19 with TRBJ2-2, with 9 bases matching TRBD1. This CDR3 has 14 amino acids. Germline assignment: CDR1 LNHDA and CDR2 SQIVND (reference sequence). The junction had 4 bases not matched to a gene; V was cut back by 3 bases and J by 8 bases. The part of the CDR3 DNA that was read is TGTGCCAGTAGTATGGGACAGGGTATGGGGGAG. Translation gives CASSMGQGMGE. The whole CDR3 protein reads CASSMGQGMGELFF.

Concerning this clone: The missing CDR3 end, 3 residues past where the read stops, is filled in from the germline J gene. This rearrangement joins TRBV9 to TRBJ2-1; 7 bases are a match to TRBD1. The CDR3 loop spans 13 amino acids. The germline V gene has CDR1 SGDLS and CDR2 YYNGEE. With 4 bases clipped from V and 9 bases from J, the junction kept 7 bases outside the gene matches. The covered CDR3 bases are TGTGCCAGCAGCACCCCCACAGGGGCTGAG. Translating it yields CASSTPTGAE. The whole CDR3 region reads CASSTPTGAEQFF.

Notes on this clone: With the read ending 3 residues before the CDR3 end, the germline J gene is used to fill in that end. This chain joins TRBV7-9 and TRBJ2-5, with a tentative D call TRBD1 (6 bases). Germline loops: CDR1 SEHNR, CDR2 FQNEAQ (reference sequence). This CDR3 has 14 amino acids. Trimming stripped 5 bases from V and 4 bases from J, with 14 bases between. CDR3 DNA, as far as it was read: TGTGCCAGCAGCGCCCGGACAGATGGAGAGACC. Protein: CASSARTDGET. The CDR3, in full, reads CASSARTDGETQYF.

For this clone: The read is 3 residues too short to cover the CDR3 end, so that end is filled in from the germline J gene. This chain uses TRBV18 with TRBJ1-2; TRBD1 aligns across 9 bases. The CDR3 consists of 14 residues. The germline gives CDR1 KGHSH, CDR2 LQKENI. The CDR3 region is CASSRQGVFEGYTF. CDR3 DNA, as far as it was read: TGTGCCAGCTCACGACAGGGGGTCTTCGAGGGC. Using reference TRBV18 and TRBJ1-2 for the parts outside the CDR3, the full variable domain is NAGVMQNPRHLVRRRGQEARLRCSPMKGHSHVYWYRQLPEEGLKFMVYLQKENIIDESGMPKERFSAEFPKEGPSILRIQQVVRGDSAAYFCASSRQGVFEGYTFGSGTRLTVV.

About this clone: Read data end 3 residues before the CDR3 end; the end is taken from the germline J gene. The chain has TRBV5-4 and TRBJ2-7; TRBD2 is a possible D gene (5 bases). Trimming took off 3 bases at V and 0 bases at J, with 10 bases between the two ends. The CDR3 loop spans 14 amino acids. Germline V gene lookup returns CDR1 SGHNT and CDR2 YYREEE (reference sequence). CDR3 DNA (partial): TGTGCCAGCAGCTATAGCGCTCACTCCTACGAG. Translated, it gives CASSYSAHSYE. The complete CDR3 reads CASSYSAHSYEQYF.

The chain's CDR3 is CASSLRQGEFEQFF. The sequenced part of the CDR3 DNA is TGTGCCAGCAGTTTAAGACAGGGGGAGTTTGAG. V gene TRBV27 combines with J gene TRBJ2-1, with 9 bases identical to TRBD1. The CDR3 is cut off 3 residues early in the read; its end comes from the germline J gene. CDR1 is MNHEY, CDR2 SMNVEV, per germline (reference sequence). This CDR3 contains 14 residues. The ends lost 2 bases at V and 9 bases at J; junction bases unmatched: 5.

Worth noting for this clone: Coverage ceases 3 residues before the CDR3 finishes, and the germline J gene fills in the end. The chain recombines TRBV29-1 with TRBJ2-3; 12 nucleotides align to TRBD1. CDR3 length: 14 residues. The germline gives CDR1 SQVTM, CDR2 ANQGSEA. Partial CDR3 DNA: TGCAGCGCTCCGGGACAGGGGGCTTTGGAGACG. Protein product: CSAPGQGALET. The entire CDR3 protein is CSAPGQGALETQYF.